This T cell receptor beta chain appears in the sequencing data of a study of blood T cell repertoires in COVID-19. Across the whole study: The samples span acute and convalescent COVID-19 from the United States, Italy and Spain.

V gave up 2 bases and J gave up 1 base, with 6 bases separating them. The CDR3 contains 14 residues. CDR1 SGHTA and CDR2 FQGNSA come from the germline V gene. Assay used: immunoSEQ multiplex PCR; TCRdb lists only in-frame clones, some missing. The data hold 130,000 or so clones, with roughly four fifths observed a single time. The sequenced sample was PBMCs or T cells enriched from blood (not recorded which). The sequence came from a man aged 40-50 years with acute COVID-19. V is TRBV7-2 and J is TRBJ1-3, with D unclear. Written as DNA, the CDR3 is TGTGCCAGCAGCTTAAAGACATCTGGAAACACCATATATTTT. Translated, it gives CASSLKTSGNTIYF.